The sequence of this T cell receptor beta chain was determined in a study of Graves' ophthalmopathy and Graves' hyperthyroidism. In its sample, this clonotype was seen many times. Amplified material comprised TCR beta CDR3 regions derived from RNA transcripts. Amplification began with first-round RT-PCR using HTBI primers, then second-round multiplex PCR was performed. Via MiXCR, TCRdb re-called the multiplex PCR reads, giving one row per CDR3 protein. Among about 220,000 distinct CDR3 sequences listed, roughly 21% were seen once. The clonotype was recovered from a woman aged 45-59 years with Graves' ophthalmopathy. The sequencing sample was made of peripheral blood.

Here the CDR3 DNA reads TGCTGCGGGGCGGGGACTAACTATGGCTACACCTTC. It encodes CCGAGTNYGYTF. This rearrangement joins TRBV20-1 to TRBJ1-2; D perhaps matches TRBD1 (5 bases). The CDR3 has 12 amino acids. Germline V CDR1 and CDR2: DFQATT, SNEGSKA (reference sequence).